The entry that follows covers one TCR beta chain sequence. This sample was taken from a study of blood T cell repertoires in COVID-19. Assay used: immunoSEQ multiplex PCR; TCRdb lists only in-frame clones, some missing. The table lists about 200,000 clones, 75% to 90% of them singletons, with approximately 2.1% in the top ten. J was trimmed by 5 bases and V by 5 bases; bases with no gene match: 4. This CDR3 is 13 amino acids long. The V gene's germline CDR1 is MNHEY and CDR2 SVGAGI. V is TRBV6-5 and J is TRBJ2-7, with TRBD1 identical over 9 bases. This clonotype was sampled from a man between 25 and 39 years old who had recovered from COVID-19. The source material was peripheral blood. CDR3 protein: CASSRQGVHEQYF. The CDR3, as DNA: TGTGCCAGCAGTCGACAGGGGGTCCACGAGCAGTACTTC.